One and the same sample provided the 26 T cell receptor beta chains below, sequenced in a study of blood T cell repertoires in COVID-19 (dated by TCRdb to the early 2020s). Libraries were constructed by the immunoSEQ multiplex PCR assay. This is the immuneACCESS table as TCRdb keeps it, with only in-frame sequences that have V and J called. A part of the clones is gone; compared with another copy, unresolved V genes explain less than half, and the rest is unexplained. This sample lists around 140,000 clones; 84% were detected once. Jointly, the top ten make up approximately 3% of the sample. Sequenced input: PBMCs or T cells enriched from blood (not recorded which). The source is a woman aged 50 to 60 with acute COVID-19.

The chain couples TRBV4-1 to TRBJ1-2; 8 nucleotides align to TRBD1. CDR3 size: 15 residues. Germline V gene sequence: CDR1 MGHRA, CDR2 YSYEKL. Trimming removed 0 bases from V and 4 bases from J; junction bases left unmatched: 4. Here the CDR3 DNA reads TGCGCCAGCAGCCAAGAATCAGGGGGCGCCTATGGCTACACCTTC. It is translated as CASSQESGGAYGYTF.

This clone appeared a few times. The V and J genes are TRBV27 and TRBJ1-2; tentatively, D is TRBD1 (6 bases). Trimming took 0 bases from V and 0 from J, leaving 14 bases between them. Germline V gene sequence: CDR1 MNHEY, CDR2 SMNVEV (reference sequence). This CDR3 has 17 residues. The CDR3 DNA reads as TGTGCCAGCAGTTTATCGGCGGGGGGGCAAGCTAACTATGGCTACACCTTC. Translation: CASSLSAGGQANYGYTF.

This chain connects TRBV27 to TRBJ1-1; the D gene is possibly TRBD1 (6 bases). The V gene lost 6 bases and the J gene lost 5 bases, with 13 bases spanning the gap. CDR1 is MNHEY, CDR2 SMNVEV, per germline (reference sequence). This CDR3 contains 13 residues. CDR3 protein: CASRQQGLTEAFF. The CDR3 coding sequence is TGTGCCAGCAGGCAGCAGGGGTTAACTGAAGCTTTCTTT.

The chain combines TRBV6-6 with TRBJ2-1; D uncertain. The CDR3 extends over 11 amino acids. The V gene's germline CDR1 is MNHNY and CDR2 SVGAGI (reference sequence). V was clipped by 9 bases and J by 4 bases, with 7 bases between them. In nucleotides, the CDR3 is TGTGCCAGTTCAGTTTACAATGAGCAGTTCTTC. It codes for CASSVYNEQFF.

The chain carries TRBV7-9 and TRBJ1-1, with no clear D. The V and J ends lost 1 base and 2 bases respectively, with 8 bases between them. The CDR3 length is 14 residues. Germline V CDR1 and CDR2: SEHNR, FQNEAQ (reference sequence). The DNA for the CDR3 is TGTGCCAGCAGCTTAGGGGCCCGTAACACTGAAGCTTTCTTT. Translated: CASSLGARNTEAFF.

The CDR3 loop is CASTSRRGTQYF. The CDR3 coding sequence is TGTGCCAGCACTTCCCGTCGGGGTACGCAGTATTTT. The chain joins TRBV3-1 (or the pseudogene TRBV3-2) to TRBJ2-3, with D possibly matching TRBD2 (5 bases). Looked up from germline, CDR1 is LGHDT and CDR2 is YNNKEL (reference sequence). Trimming took 7 bases from V and 8 from J, leaving 13 bases between them. CDR3 length: 12 amino acids.

This clone was seen once. CDR3 sequence reads: CASSSVPGQGLSPLHF. Here the CDR3 DNA reads TGTGCCAGCAGCTCGGTACCGGGACAGGGTCTTTCACCCCTCCACTTT. V is TRBV7-2 and J is TRBJ1-6; 9 bases are shared with TRBD1. J was trimmed by 9 bases and V by 4 bases; bases with no gene match: 10. The CDR3 has 16 residues. CDR1 is SGHTA, CDR2 FQGNSA, per germline.

This rearrangement joins TRBV5-1 to TRBJ1-4; TRBD1 might be the D (5 bases). This CDR3 has 15 residues. The germline V gene has CDR1 SGHRS and CDR2 YFSETQ. Trimming cost V 0 bases and J 3 bases, with 9 bases left between them. DNA for the CDR3: TGCGCCAGCAGCTTGGAGCAGGGCCCTAATGAAAAACTGTTTTTT. Its protein product is CASSLEQGPNEKLFF.

CDR3 residues: CASSPLAGGPNTGELFF. CDR3 bases: TGTGCCAGCTCACCACTAGCGGGAGGGCCTAACACCGGGGAGCTGTTTTTT. V is TRBV18 and J is TRBJ2-2; TRBD2 aligns across 11 bases. Germline-derived CDR1 and CDR2 are KGHSH and LQKENI. Germline trimming cut 1 base from V and 2 bases from J; bases unmatched to any gene: 3. The CDR3 is 17 amino acids. Together with reference TRBV18 and TRBJ2-2, the CDR3 gives the full variable domain: NAGVMQNPRHLVRRRGQEARLRCSPMKGHSHVYWYRQLPEEGLKFMVYLQKENIIDESGMPKERFSAEFPKEGPSILRIQQVVRGDSAAYFCASSPLAGGPNTGELFFGEGSRLTVL.

The chain recombines TRBV9 with TRBJ2-3; the D gene is possibly TRBD2 (5 bases). Trimming shortened V by 4 bases and J by 5 bases, and 11 bases separated the two germline ends. Germline V lookup: CDR1 SGDLS, CDR2 YYNGEE. CDR3 length: 13 amino acids. CDR3 in amino acids: CASSLAIGDTQYF. CDR3 bases: TGTGCCAGCAGCCTAGCTATCGGAGATACGCAGTATTTT.

This clone was observed once. This chain joins TRBV10-3 and TRBJ1-2; 7 bases match TRBD1. CDR3 size: 15 residues. Germline loops: CDR1 ENHRY, CDR2 SYGVKD. J gave up 2 bases and V 6 bases, and 9 bases lay outside the gene matches. In DNA, the CDR3 is TGTGCCATCAGCGATCCGGGACAGTACAACTATGGCTACACCTTC. Protein: CAISDPGQYNYGYTF.

The chain uses TRBV6-5 and TRBJ2-3; 8 bases line up with TRBD1. Germline CDR1 is MNHEY and CDR2 is SVGAGI. Losses at the gene ends were 0 bases for V and 5 bases for J; bases not matched to a gene: 4. The CDR3 extends over 15 amino acids. Here the CDR3 reads CASSYSTGAGDTQYF. CDR3 coding DNA: TGTGCCAGCAGTTACTCGACAGGGGCCGGAGATACGCAGTATTTT.

The rearrangement uses TRBV6-2 or TRBV6-3 and TRBJ2-1; 7 bases fit TRBD2. Germline CDR1 reads MNHEY; CDR2 reads SVGEGT. There are 17 residues in the CDR3. J lost 7 bases, V lost 6 bases, and 18 bases had no gene match. CDR3 loop: CASSPRVGREFKNEQFF. The CDR3 region has the DNA TGTGCCAGCAGCCCTCGGGTAGGGCGGGAGTTTAAGAATGAGCAGTTCTTC.

The V call is TRBV19, the J call TRBJ2-5; D unclear. CDR3 length: 16 amino acids. The ends were cut back, 6 bases at V and 2 bases at J, with 19 bases in the middle. Germline V gene data show CDR1 as LNHDA and CDR2 as SQIVND (reference sequence). CDR3: CASSRSRQRAQETQYF. CDR3 DNA: TGTGCCAGTAGCCGATCGCGCCAGCGAGCTCAAGAGACCCAGTACTTC. Supplemented by reference TRBV19 and TRBJ2-5, the full variable domain reads DGGITQSPKYLFRKEGQNVTLSCEQNLNHDAMYWYRQDPGQGLRLIYYSQIVNDFQKGDIAEGYSVSREKKESFPLTVTSAQKNPTAFYLCASSRSRQRAQETQYFGPGTRLLVL.

The chain links TRBV7-9 to TRBJ1-4, with D unclear. V lost 1 base and J 7 bases, leaving 7 bases between the germline ends. The germline CDR1 and CDR2 sequences are SEHNR and FQNEAQ (reference sequence). This CDR3 has 13 amino acids. In DNA, the CDR3 is TGTGCCAGCAGCTTAGGGGCGCGTGAAAAACTGTTTTTT. Its protein is CASSLGAREKLFF.

The chain recombines TRBV5-1 with TRBJ1-4, with 9 bases matching TRBD1. Germline V gene lookup returns CDR1 SGHRS and CDR2 YFSETQ. The CDR3 is 15 residues long. V gave up 4 bases and J gave up 8 bases; unmatched junction bases: 9. CDR3 nucleotide sequence: TGCGCCAGCAGCATGTCCGGGACAGGGCAGGAAAAACTGTTTTTT. It encodes CASSMSGTGQEKLFF. Complete variable domain (other parts from reference TRBV5-1 and TRBJ1-4): KAGVTQTPRYLIKTRGQQVTLSCSPISGHRSVSWYQQTPGQGLQFLFEYFSETQRNKGNFPGRFSGRQFSNSRSEMNVSTLELGDSALYLCASSMSGTGQEKLFFGSGTQLSVL.

V and J are TRBV7-2 and TRBJ1-2; 7 nucleotides match TRBD1. The germline V gene has CDR1 SGHTA and CDR2 FQGNSA. This CDR3 contains 14 residues. J lost 2 bases, V lost 7 bases, and 7 bases had no gene match. CDR3 DNA sequence: TGTGCCAGCATCTCAGGACAGGCGAACTATGGCTACACCTTC. This sequence encodes CASISGQANYGYTF.

The V and J genes are TRBV6-4 and TRBJ2-2; TRBD1 matches 8 bases. The CDR3 extends over 17 amino acids. J gave up 0 bases and V 5 bases, and 8 bases lay outside the gene matches. Germline values: CDR1 MRHNA, CDR2 SNTAGT. The CDR3 sequence: CASSSLGQGANTGELFF. The DNA for the CDR3 is TGTGCCAGCAGTAGCTTAGGACAGGGCGCGAACACCGGGGAGCTGTTTTTT.

The chain recombines TRBV11-2 with TRBJ2-7; no firm D call. This CDR3 region has 11 residues. Germline CDR1 and CDR2: SGHAT and FQNNGV. V was trimmed by 5 bases and J by 6 bases, leaving 8 bases between them. The CDR3 bases are TGTGCCAGCAGCCCTCACTTCGAGCAGTACTTC. It is translated as CASSPHFEQYF.

The chain combines TRBV6-1 with TRBJ2-4; 9 nucleotides align to TRBD2. The CDR3 sequence is 15 residues long. The V and J ends lost 0 bases and 6 bases, in that order; junction bases with no gene match: 3. The germline gives CDR1 MNHNS, CDR2 SASEGT. DNA for the CDR3: TGTGCCAGCAGTGAAGCGCGACTAGCGGCAAACATTCAGTACTTC. It translates to CASSEARLAANIQYF.

The chain joins TRBV30 to TRBJ1-6; perhaps TRBD1 as D (6 bases). The germline CDR1 and CDR2 sequences are GTSNPN and SVGIG (reference sequence). The CDR3 totals 14 residues. V dropped 5 bases and J dropped 9 bases, with 17 bases sitting between them. The CDR3 protein is CAWAYEGESSPLHF. DNA for the CDR3: TGTGCCTGGGCCTATGAGGGGGAAAGTTCACCCCTCCACTTT.

This clone has a single count. V gene TRBV5-4 combines with J gene TRBJ2-7, with 10 bases that match TRBD2. CDR3 length: 16 residues. Trimming took 0 bases from V and 3 from J; bases not matched to a gene: 6. Germline assignment: CDR1 SGHNT and CDR2 YYREEE (reference sequence). The CDR3 loop reads CASSLGTSGMGYEQYF. The CDR3 DNA reads TGTGCCAGCAGCTTGGGAACTAGCGGGATGGGCTACGAGCAGTACTTC.

This clone has a single count. The chain couples TRBV12-3 or TRBV12-4 to TRBJ1-1; possibly TRBD1 for D (5 bases). V was clipped by 5 bases and J by 5 bases, with 9 bases between them. This CDR3 spans 12 amino acids. The CDR3 sequence: CASSPRVTEAFF. The CDR3 DNA reads as TGTGCCAGCAGTCCCAGGGTTACTGAAGCTTTCTTT.

V and J are TRBV7-6 and TRBJ1-2, with D perhaps matching TRBD1 (5 bases). Germline CDR1 is SGHVS and CDR2 is FNYEAQ. The CDR3 is 12 amino acids. Trimming pared 2 bases from V and 5 bases from J, leaving 6 bases between. DNA for the CDR3: TGTGCCAGCAGCTTACAGGGTTATGGCTACACCTTC. As protein: CASSLQGYGYTF.

The chain has TRBV19 and TRBJ1-3; 7 nucleotides agree with TRBD1. Germline-derived CDR1 and CDR2 are LNHDA and SQIVND (reference sequence). Trimming at V came to 10 bases and at J to 2 bases, leaving 11 bases not matched to a gene. This CDR3 contains 15 residues. This CDR3 is CATYPGQIPGNTIYF. CDR3 coding DNA: TGTGCCACCTACCCGGGACAGATACCTGGAAACACCATATATTTT.

This rearrangement joins TRBV19 to TRBJ1-3; D not certain. The length of the CDR3 is 13 residues. V was pared by 3 bases and J by 7 bases, with 10 bases between. The V gene's germline CDR1 is LNHDA and CDR2 SQIVND (reference sequence). This chain's CDR3 is CASSIGGRNTIYF. CDR3 in DNA: TGTGCCAGTAGTATCGGAGGAAGGAACACCATATATTTT. Supplemented by reference TRBV19 and TRBJ1-3, the full variable domain reads DGGITQSPKYLFRKEGQNVTLSCEQNLNHDAMYWYRQDPGQGLRLIYYSQIVNDFQKGDIAEGYSVSREKKESFPLTVTSAQKNPTAFYLCASSIGGRNTIYFGEGSWLTVV.